This T cell receptor beta chain was identified in a study of shared clonotypes between healthy human individuals (dated by TCRdb to the early 2020s). Broadly, across the study: A couple of women and a few men aged 18 to 49 years were included in the cohort. For each donor, CD4 naive and CD4 memory were each run on three plates, CD8 naive on two plates, and CD8 memory on one plate. To estimate repertoire size and how much clonotype sharing occurs between individuals, the study deeply sequenced the blood TCR repertoires of roughly 5 healthy adults. To increase sequencing depth and limit assay-specific biases, TCR repertoire library preparation and sequencing were carried out by different laboratories using diverse techniques. Between about 0.9 and 9 billion PBMCs per donor were obtained by leukapheresis.

Broad study findings and their caveats: The small number of donors limited the genetic and exposure-history diversity represented. Sampling was restricted to blood, and TCR repertoires in tissues likely differ from the TCR repertoires found in blood. Even with the large sequencing depth, rarefaction of the sorted-subset datasets indicated that sequencing was incomplete. Pairwise subsampling indicated that sequencing depth was expected to affect the degree of clonotype sharing among donors. Higher generation probabilities were observed for clonotypes shared by all four sorted-subset donors than for non-shared clonotypes. Estimated clonotype richness was generally larger for naive than for memory subsets. Approximately 5% of naive CD4, 3.5% of naive CD8, about 2.5% of memory CD4, and more than 0.35% of memory CD8 clonotypes were shared across several donors.

Using the deep immunoSEQ assay, multiplex PCR amplified TCR CDR3 regions from genomic DNA. Extracted genomic DNA from each cell subset was spread evenly across all wells of several immunoSEQ 96-well plates, with each plate serving as a replicate. For sorted subsets, about 200 ng genomic DNA, equal to 25,000 to 35,000 T cell genomes, was loaded into each replicate PCR. The purified libraries were quantified using a Qubit 3.0 fluorometer, sized with a Bioanalyzer 2100, and then quantified again using the KAPA Library Quantification kit. A separate single-read 150-cycle Illumina NextSeq 550 flow cell was used to sequence each immunoSEQ 96-well plate. Processing in the source paper ran as follows. Because only junctional sequences without quality scores were contained in the immunoSEQ output, filtering matching that applied to full-length reads could not be performed. To assign V/J genes and CDR3, sequences were annotated against IMGT germline references using PyIR, a Python wrapper for IgBLAST v1.9. Any read was removed if the V/J assignment was weak (E-value above 1e-6), the CDR3 was missing, or the read contained stop codons, out-of-frame junctions, or ambiguous translated residues. V3J clonotypes were defined as sequences sharing an identical inferred V gene, J gene, and CDR3 amino acid sequence. To compute the percentage overlap between repertoires, the number of shared unique clonotypes was divided by the size of the smaller repertoire. Repertoire richness was assessed with RTK rarefaction, the Chao1 estimator, and Recon v2.1 estimates of unobserved clonotypes. Generation probabilities were computed with OLGA for all TCRbeta clonotypes obtained by the gDNA method from a handful of donors. Here the immuneACCESS table is served through TCRdb, limited to in-frame sequences with V and J called. Missing clones are a known gap in these copies; in checked studies unresolved V genes cover under half, and the rest lacks a known reason. V, J and clone size were drawn from that table, and D and trimming were deduced from the DNA. The table for this sample lists over a million clones; roughly 70% of them were counted only once. The top ten clonotypes cover approximately 1.5% of the sample.

The donors were healthy, HIV-negative adults who had no recently reported acute infections or vaccinations. Every donor was a Caucasian adult residing in Nashville, Tennessee, USA. CD4+ T cells were enriched through magnetic negative selection, after which naive cells were positively selected on CD45RA and the remaining negative fraction served as the memory subset. Blood was collected by leukapheresis, and PBMCs were isolated by Ficoll-Histopaque density gradient centrifugation and then cryopreserved in liquid nitrogen vapor phase. Purity and quantity of every magnetically sorted T cell population were checked by analytical flow cytometry. Genomic DNA was isolated from every sorted fraction and measured by UV absorbance on a Nanodrop 2000c. On this clone itself: It has no known antigen specificity. No base quality values were provided; no much bigger clone lies one nucleotide off.

CDR1 LNHDA and CDR2 SQIVND are derived from the germline V gene (reference sequence). Including cysteine and phenylalanine, the CDR3 has 14 amino acids. Only the CDR3 DNA is retained, 42 bases long and in frame from the first base. V gives up 6 bases and J gives up 0 bases, and the segment between their germline ends measures 11 bases. This sequence originates from a man aged 18 to 29 in good health. The material sequenced was memory CD4+ T cells sorted from blood. Sample cell subset or site, as interpreted from the label and publication: CD45RA-negative fraction. The rearranged segments are TRBV19 and TRBJ1-1; a tentative D match to TRBD1 spans 5 bases. The CDR3 region reads CASSQTGMNTEAFF. The nucleotide sequence reads as follows: TGTGCCAGTAGCCAAACAGGAATGAACACTGAAGCTTTCTTT.